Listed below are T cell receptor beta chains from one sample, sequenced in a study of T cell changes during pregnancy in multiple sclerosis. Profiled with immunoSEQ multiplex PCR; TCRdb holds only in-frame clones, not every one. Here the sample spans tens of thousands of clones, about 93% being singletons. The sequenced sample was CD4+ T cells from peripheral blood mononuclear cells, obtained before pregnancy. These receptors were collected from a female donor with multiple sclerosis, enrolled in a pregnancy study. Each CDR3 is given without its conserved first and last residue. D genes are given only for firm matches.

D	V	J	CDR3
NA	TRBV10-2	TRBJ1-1	ASFEGRGGGTEAF
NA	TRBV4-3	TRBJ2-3	ASSQVSGAFRDTQY
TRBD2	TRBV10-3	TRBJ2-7	AISESASGSAYEQY
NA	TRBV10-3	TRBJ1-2	AISDGAAYGYT
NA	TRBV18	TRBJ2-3	ASSPLRDAADTQY
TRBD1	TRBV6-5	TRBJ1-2	ASSRQGSKGYT
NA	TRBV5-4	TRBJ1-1	ASSPLNRDTEAF
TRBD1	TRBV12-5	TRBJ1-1	ASGTDRDAF
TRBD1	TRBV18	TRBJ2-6	ASSPLNPTGTLSGANVLT
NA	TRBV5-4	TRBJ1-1	ASSLYTANTEAF
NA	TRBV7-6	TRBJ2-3	ASSLGTTATTDTQY
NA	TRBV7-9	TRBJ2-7	ASSLSDSMSD
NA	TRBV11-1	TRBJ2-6	ASSLAAQGLFSGANVLT
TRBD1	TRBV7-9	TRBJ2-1	ASSRDRNYVNNEQF
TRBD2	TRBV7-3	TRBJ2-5	ASSLSGGQETQY
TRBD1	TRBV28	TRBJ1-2	ASSTTGGPTYGYT
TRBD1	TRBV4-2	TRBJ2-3	ASSQDRGSDTQY
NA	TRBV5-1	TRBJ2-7	ASRGGTLLTA
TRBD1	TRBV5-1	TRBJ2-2	ASSSQSAQGAGSTGELF
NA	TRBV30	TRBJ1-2	AWSGRTIYGYT
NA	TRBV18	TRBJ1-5	ASSPIGSNQPQH
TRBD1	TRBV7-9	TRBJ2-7	ASSPRGWGTGKTYEQY
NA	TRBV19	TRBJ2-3	ASSPRSRSTDTQY
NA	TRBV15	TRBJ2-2	ATSRGGLNTGELF
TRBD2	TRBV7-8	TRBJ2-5	ASSSTSGQETQY
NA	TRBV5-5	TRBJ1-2	ASSREVVSYGYT
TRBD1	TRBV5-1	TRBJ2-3	ASSLYGNGQGGADTQY
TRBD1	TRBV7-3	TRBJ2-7	ASSTTGVNEQY
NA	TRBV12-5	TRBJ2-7	ASGLEDEQY
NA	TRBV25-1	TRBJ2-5	ASSEGRAGLFRETQY
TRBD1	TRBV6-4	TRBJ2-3	ASRRGTGTDTQY
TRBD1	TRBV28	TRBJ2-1	ASKGQGMNEQF
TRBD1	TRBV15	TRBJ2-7	ATSRQGSSYEQY
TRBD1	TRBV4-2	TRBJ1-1	ASARQGGNTEAF
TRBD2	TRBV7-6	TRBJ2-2	ASSLPRLAGGRTGELF
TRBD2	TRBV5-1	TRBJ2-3	ACSSGGADGTQY
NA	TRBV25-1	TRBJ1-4	ASSEYGKGVATNEKLF
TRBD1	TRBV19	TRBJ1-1	ASSRIDRGDNTEAF
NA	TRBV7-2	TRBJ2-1	ASSERSVDEQF
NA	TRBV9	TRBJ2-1	ASSVAPGSSYNEQF
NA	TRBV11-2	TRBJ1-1	ASSSGVGSRTEAF
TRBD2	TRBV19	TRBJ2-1	ASSIGLATYNEQF